A single sample is the source of the 14 T cell receptor beta chains below, sequenced in a study of regulatory T cells in long-lasting Graves disease. Stated time point: newly diagnosed GD, antithyroid drugs for less than 3 months. Preparation of the TCR library used RNA extracted from PBMCs. In building TCR beta libraries, iRepertoire HTBI primers were used together with Arm-PCR of CDR3 regions. Using its own MiXCR run on the multiplex PCR reads, TCRdb lists one record per CDR3 protein. Here the sample spans 450,000 to 600,000 distinct CDR3 sequences, around 15% being singletons. These data were also filed under a second study, of T cells in Graves' hyperthyroidism and ophthalmopathy.

The sequences come from peripheral blood mononuclear cells (PBMCs), collected at new diagnosis, from a patient treated with antithyroid drugs. The receptors originated from a man aged 35 to 55 with Graves disease.

The rearrangement links TRBV20-1 to TRBJ2-7; possibly TRBD2 for D (6 bases). CDR1 is DFQATT and CDR2 is SNEGSKA in the germline V gene (reference sequence). The CDR3 totals 14 residues. V lost 2 bases and J 4 bases, leaving 15 bases between the germline ends. CDR3 sequence (DNA): TGCAGTGCTAGATCAAGACTAGGTAATTACGAGCAGTACTTC. It specifies CSARSRLGNYEQYF.

The chain has TRBV7-9 and TRBJ2-3; D remains ambiguous. CDR3 length equals 13 residues. Germline V CDR1 and CDR2: SEHNR, FQNEAQ (reference sequence). With 5 bases removed from V and 6 bases from J, the gap between germline ends came to 12 bases. The CDR3 here is CASSPPGFDTQYF. For the CDR3, the DNA is TGTGCCAGCAGCCCCCCCGGGTTCGATACGCAGTATTTT.

There are many counts of this clonotype. This chain connects TRBV28 to TRBJ2-1, with D possibly called TRBD1 or TRBD2 (5 bases each). From germline, CDR1 is MDHEN and CDR2 SYDVKM. Trimming removed 10 bases at V and 7 bases at J, with 20 bases between. This CDR3 comprises 14 residues. The CDR3 sequence: CATEPGASGNEQFF. CDR3 sequence (DNA): TGTGCCACCGAACCCGGGGCGAGTGGGAATGAGCAGTTCTTC.

Ten or more counts support this clonotype. The gene calls are TRBV20-1 and TRBJ2-3; 12 bases line up with TRBD2. The V gene's germline CDR1 is DFQATT and CDR2 SNEGSKA (reference sequence). This CDR3 spans 12 amino acids. Trimming at V came to 7 bases and at J to 8 bases, leaving 4 bases not matched to a gene. The CDR3 region has the DNA TGCAGTGGACTAGCGGGAGCGGGTACGCAGTATTTT. This codes for CSGLAGAGTQYF.

This chain uses TRBV6-5 with TRBJ2-3; TRBD1 matches 7 bases. Germline loops: CDR1 MNHEY, CDR2 SVGAGI. The CDR3 sequence is 13 residues long. With V trimmed by 4 bases and J by 5 bases, 3 bases remained unmatched. CDR3 protein: CASSWTGLDTQYF. The CDR3 DNA reads as TGTGCCAGCAGTTGGACAGGCTTAGATACGCAGTATTTT.

This clonotype was found many times. The chain links TRBV7-9 to TRBJ2-5; weak D call: TRBD2 (6 bases). CDR1 SEHNR and CDR2 FQNEAQ come from the germline V gene (reference sequence). This CDR3 region has 15 residues. With 5 bases removed from V and 3 bases from J, the gap between germline ends came to 16 bases. The CDR3 DNA follows: TGTGCCAGCAGCCAACCTGGGGGGTTGAAAGAGACCCAGTACTTC. It is translated as CASSQPGGLKETQYF.

The chain uses TRBV12-5 and TRBJ1-1; D is unclear. The germline CDR1 and CDR2 sequences are LGHNT and FRNRAP. This CDR3 is built from 15 residues. The V end was cut by 4 bases, the J end by 1 base, with 13 bases between. The CDR3 DNA sequence: TGTGCTAGTGGTTCCCCGACGTATAGGAACACTGAAGCTTTCTTT. This encodes CASGSPTYRNTEAFF.

The chain carries TRBV27 and TRBJ1-2, with D tentatively TRBD1 (5 bases). The CDR3 is 13 residues long. CDR1 MNHEY and CDR2 SMNVEV come from the germline V gene (reference sequence). Trimming removed 5 bases at V and 4 bases at J, with 11 bases between. The CDR3 is CASSPGTFYGYTF. DNA for the CDR3: TGTGCCAGCAGTCCGGGGACCTTCTATGGCTACACCTTC.

This clonotype was counted ten times or more. This chain joins TRBV28 and TRBJ2-7; D might be TRBD1 (5 bases). Trimming stripped 6 bases from V and 2 bases from J, with 8 bases between. Germline lookup yields CDR1 MDHEN and CDR2 SYDVKM. The CDR3 spans 12 residues. The DNA of the CDR3 is TGTGCCAGCAGGCAGGGTACCTACGAGCAGTACTTC. Translated, it gives CASRQGTYEQYF.

This clonotype was found a few times. The chain has TRBV6-1 and TRBJ1-6; 9 nucleotides match TRBD1. Unmatched junction bases numbered 8, after V lost 5 bases and J lost 9 bases. Germline lookup yields CDR1 MNHNS and CDR2 SASEGT. CDR3 length equals 15 residues. CDR3 in amino acids: CASSPTGTGPSPLHF. The CDR3 region has the DNA TGTGCCAGCAGTCCCACCGGGACAGGGCCTTCACCCCTCCACTTT.

The chain uses TRBV5-1 and TRBJ2-7; 9 bases agree with TRBD1. The V gene's germline CDR1 is SGHRS and CDR2 YFSETQ. J lost 6 bases, V lost 4 bases, and 5 bases had no gene match. The CDR3 runs to 13 residues. The DNA for the CDR3 is TGCGCCAGCAGCCGGGACAGGGATGTCGAGCAGTACTTC. Encoded protein: CASSRDRDVEQYF.

This chain joins TRBV5-4 and TRBJ2-1; D perhaps matches TRBD2 (5 bases). Trimming removed 1 base from V and 0 bases from J, with 11 bases in between. There are 16 residues in the CDR3. The V gene's germline CDR1 is SGHNT and CDR2 YYREEE (reference sequence). Here the CDR3 DNA reads TGTGCCAGCAGCTTGAGTAGCGAGAGCTCCTACAATGAGCAGTTCTTC. Its translation is CASSLSSESSYNEQFF.

The V call is TRBV19, the J call TRBJ2-1, with D possibly being TRBD1 (5 bases). The CDR3 consists of 14 residues. In germline, CDR1 is LNHDA, CDR2 SQIVND (reference sequence). Trimming shortened V by 3 bases and J by 5 bases, and 11 bases separated the two germline ends. The DNA of the CDR3 is TGTGCCAGTAGTATTGTACAGGCTAACAATGAGCAGTTCTTC. Protein: CASSIVQANNEQFF. The whole variable domain, filled in from reference TRBV19 and TRBJ2-1, reads DGGITQSPKYLFRKEGQNVTLSCEQNLNHDAMYWYRQDPGQGLRLIYYSQIVNDFQKGDIAEGYSVSREKKESFPLTVTSAQKNPTAFYLCASSIVQANNEQFFGPGTRLTVL.

This clonotype was seen ten or more times. The genes are TRBV20-1 and TRBJ2-5; D remains ambiguous. The V gene lost 5 bases and the J gene lost 2 bases, with 6 bases spanning the gap. Looked up from germline, CDR1 is DFQATT and CDR2 is SNEGSKA (reference sequence). CDR3 length: 11 amino acids. As DNA, the CDR3 is TGCAGTGCTGGACGACAAGAGACCCAGTACTTC. Its translation is CSAGRQETQYF.